This TCR beta chain was captured by sequencing in a study of CD8+ T cells in alopecia areata. Turning to the study itself: In an open-label trial, patients got 5 to 10 mg tofacitinib twice daily. Study observations and caveats: In lesional scalp, particularly from alopecia totalis/universalis, clonality was higher than in normal scalp.

As regards this clone: The antigen is undetermined.

RNA was isolated and reverse transcribed to cDNA, the sequencing template. Profiling relied on immunoSEQ multiplex PCR, and the TCRdb table lists in-frame clones only, not all of them. The data hold 150,000 or so clones, with approximately 87% observed a single time. The sample was CD8+ T cells sorted from blood, taken at week 0. This TCR came from a human donor with alopecia areata.

CDR3 region: CASSQDLLAGGLVNEQFF. Written as DNA, the CDR3 is TGTGCCAGCAGCCAAGATCTGCTAGCGGGAGGGTTGGTGAATGAGCAGTTCTTC. V usage is TRBV4-2 and J usage is TRBJ2-1, with 12 positions matching TRBD2. The CDR3 loop spans 18 amino acids. CDR1 is LGHNA and CDR2 is YNFKEQ in the germline V gene. V lost 0 bases to trimming and J lost 7 bases; unmatched junction nucleotides: 10.